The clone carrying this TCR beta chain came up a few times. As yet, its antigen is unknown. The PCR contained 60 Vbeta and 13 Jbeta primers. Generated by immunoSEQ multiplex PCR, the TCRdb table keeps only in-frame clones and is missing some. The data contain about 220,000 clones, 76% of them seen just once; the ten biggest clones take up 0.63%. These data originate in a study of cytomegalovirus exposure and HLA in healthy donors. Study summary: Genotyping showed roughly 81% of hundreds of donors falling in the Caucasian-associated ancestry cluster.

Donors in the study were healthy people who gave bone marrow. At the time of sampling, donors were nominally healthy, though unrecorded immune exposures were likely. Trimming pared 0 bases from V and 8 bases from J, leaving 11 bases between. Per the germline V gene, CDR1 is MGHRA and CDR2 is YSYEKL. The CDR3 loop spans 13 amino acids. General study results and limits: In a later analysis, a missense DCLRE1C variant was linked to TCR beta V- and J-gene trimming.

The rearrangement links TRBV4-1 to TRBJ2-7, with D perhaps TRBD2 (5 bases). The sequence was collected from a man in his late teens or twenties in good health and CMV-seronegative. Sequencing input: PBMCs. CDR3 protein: CASSQDWEQKQYF. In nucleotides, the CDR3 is TGCGCCAGCAGCCAAGATTGGGAGCAGAAGCAGTACTTC.